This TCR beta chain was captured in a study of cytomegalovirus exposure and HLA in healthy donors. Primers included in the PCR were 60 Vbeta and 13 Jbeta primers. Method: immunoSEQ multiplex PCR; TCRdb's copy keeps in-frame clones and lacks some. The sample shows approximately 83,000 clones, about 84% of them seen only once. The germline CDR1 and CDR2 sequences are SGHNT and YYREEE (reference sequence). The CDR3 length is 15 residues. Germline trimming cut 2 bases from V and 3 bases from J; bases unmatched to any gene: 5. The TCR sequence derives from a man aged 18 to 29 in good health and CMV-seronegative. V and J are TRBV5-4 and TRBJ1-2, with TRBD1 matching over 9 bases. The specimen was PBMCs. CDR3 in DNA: TGTGCCAGCAGCTTCCGGGACAGGGCGTACTATGGCTACACCTTC. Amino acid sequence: CASSFRDRAYYGYTF.